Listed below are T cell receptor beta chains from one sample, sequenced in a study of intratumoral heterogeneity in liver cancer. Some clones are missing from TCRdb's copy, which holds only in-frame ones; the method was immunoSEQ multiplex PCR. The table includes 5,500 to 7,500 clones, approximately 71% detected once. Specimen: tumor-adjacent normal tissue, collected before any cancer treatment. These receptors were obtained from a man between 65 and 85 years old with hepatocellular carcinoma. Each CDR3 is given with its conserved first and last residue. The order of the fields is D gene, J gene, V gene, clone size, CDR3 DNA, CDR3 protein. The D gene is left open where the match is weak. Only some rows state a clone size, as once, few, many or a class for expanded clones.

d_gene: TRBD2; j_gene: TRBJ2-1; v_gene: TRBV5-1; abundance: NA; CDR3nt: TGCGCCAGCAGCCCCGGGACTAGCGGCTACAATGAGCAGTTCTTC; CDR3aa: CASSPGTSGYNEQFF
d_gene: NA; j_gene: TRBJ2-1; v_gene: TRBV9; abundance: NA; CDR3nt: TGTGCCAGCAGTGGGGAAAACTGGCCTGAGCAGTTCTTC; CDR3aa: CASSGENWPEQFF
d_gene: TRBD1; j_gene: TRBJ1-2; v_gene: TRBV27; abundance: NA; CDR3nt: TGTGCCAGCAGTCCTCCAGGACAGGGGGCTCGGGACTATGGCTACACCTTC; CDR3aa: CASSPPGQGARDYGYTF
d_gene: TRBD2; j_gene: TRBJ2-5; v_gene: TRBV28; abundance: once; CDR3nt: TGTGCCAGCAGTTTCCTTTTTCCAGCGGGGGGCTGGGAGACCCAGTACTTC; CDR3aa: CASSFLFPAGGWETQYF
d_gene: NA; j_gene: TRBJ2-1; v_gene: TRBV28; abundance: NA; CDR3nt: TGTGCCAGCAGGCCGGCGGGCGGGGACTACAATGAGCAGTTCTTC; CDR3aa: CASRPAGGDYNEQFF
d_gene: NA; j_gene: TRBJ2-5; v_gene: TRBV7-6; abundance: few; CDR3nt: TGTGCCAGCACCAGGACTAACCAAGAGACCCAGTACTTC; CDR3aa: CASTRTNQETQYF
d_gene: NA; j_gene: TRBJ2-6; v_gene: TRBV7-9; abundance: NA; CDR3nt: TGTGCCAGCAGTAATGCTGGGGCCAACGTCCTGACTTTC; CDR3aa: CASSNAGANVLTF
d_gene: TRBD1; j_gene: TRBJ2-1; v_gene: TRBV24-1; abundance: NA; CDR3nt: TGTGCCACCAGTGAGCAGGGGGATGGAAATGAGCAGTTCTTC; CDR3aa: CATSEQGDGNEQFF
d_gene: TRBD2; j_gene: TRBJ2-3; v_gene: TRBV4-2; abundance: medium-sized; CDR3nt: TGTGCCAGCAGCCAAGCAGCGGGGGCCCGCACAGATACGCAGTATTTT; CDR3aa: CASSQAAGARTDTQYF
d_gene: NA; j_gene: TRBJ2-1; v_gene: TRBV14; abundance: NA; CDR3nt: TGTGCCAGCAGCCCGGGGATCCTTGAGCAGTTCTTC; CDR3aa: CASSPGILEQFF
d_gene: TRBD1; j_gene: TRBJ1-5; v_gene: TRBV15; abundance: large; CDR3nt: TGTGCCACCAGGACAACAGGGGACTCGGATTATAGCAATCAGCCCCAGCATTTT; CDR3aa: CATRTTGDSDYSNQPQHF
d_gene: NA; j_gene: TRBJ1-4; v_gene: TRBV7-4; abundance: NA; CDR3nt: TGTGCCAGCACCCAACAGGGTTTGGTGAGCCTGTTTTTT; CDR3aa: CASTQQGLVSLFF
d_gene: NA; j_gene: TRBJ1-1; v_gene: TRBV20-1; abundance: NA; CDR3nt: TGCAGTGCTAGAGATGGAGGAGCTTTCTTT; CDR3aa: CSARDGGAFF
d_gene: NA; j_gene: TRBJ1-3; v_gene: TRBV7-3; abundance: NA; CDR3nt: TGTGCCAGCAGCTTATCCGGGCAATCTGGAAACACCATATATTTT; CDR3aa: CASSLSGQSGNTIYF
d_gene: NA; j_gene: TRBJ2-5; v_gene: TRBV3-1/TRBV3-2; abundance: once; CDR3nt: TGTGCCAGCAGCCAATGGGAGCAAGAGACCCAGTACTTC; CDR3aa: CASSQWEQETQYF
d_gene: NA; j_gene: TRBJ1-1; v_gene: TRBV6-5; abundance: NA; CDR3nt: TGTGCCAGCAGTCCCGGGACACCGGCCGTTGAAGCTTTCTTT; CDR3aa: CASSPGTPAVEAFF
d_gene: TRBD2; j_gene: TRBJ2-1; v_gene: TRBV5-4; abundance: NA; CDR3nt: TGTGCCAGCAGCTTTTCTAGCGGGGGGGCGAGAGAGCAGTTCTTC; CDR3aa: CASSFSSGGAREQFF
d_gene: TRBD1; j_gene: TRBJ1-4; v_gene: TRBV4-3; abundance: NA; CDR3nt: TGCGCCAGCAGCCCCCGGACAGGGAACAATGAAAAACTGTTTTTT; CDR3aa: CASSPRTGNNEKLFF
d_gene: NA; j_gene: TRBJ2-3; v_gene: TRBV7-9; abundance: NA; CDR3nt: TGTGCCAGCAGCTTAGTGGGGAGCACAGATACGCAGTATTTT; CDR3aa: CASSLVGSTDTQYF